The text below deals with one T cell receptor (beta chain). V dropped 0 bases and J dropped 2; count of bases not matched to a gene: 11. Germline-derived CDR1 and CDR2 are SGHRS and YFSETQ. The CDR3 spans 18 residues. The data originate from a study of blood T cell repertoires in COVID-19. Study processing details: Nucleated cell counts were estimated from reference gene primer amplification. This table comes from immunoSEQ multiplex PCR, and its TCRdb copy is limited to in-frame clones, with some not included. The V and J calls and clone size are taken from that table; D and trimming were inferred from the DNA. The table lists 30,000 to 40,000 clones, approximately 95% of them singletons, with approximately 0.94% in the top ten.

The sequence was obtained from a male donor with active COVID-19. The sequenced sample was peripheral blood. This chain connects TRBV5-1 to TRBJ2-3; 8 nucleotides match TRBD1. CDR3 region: CASSLGPFGQGTTDTQYF. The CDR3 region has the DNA TGCGCCAGCAGCTTGGGCCCTTTTGGACAGGGAACCACAGATACGCAGTATTTT.